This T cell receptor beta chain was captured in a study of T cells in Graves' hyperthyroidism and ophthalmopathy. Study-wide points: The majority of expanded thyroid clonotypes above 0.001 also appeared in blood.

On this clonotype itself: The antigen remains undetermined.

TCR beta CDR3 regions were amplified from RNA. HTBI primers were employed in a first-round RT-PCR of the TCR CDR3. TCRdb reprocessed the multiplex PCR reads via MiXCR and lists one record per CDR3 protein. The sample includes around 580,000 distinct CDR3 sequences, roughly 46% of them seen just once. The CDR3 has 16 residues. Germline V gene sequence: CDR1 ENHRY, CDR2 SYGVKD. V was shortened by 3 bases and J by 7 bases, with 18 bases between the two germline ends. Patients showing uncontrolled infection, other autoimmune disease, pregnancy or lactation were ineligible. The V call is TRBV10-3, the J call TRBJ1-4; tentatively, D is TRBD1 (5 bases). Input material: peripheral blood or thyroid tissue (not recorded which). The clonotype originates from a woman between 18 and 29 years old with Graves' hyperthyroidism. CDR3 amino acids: CAISDRRDFASEKLFF. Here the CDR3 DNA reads TGTGCCATCAGTGATCGACGGGACTTCGCCAGTGAAAAACTGTTTTTT.